This passage covers 30 T cell receptor beta chains from one sample sequenced in a study of blood T cells in healthy people across ages. Sample-barcoded 5' priming and a J-beta primer mix drove a second PCR of about 7 to 12 cycles. One entry per CDR3 protein, called by TCRdb with MiXCR from the 5' RACE reads. The table records some 940,000 distinct CDR3 sequences, around 29% of them present only once. The sample was also linked to a second study, of T cells of mothers and their children.

Source material: blood. These receptor sequences come from a woman between 35 and 50 years old in good health.

At least ten counts were recorded for this clonotype. At one of its ends the junction is not consistent with the germline gene, which may arise from a read error. The chain is built from TRBV7-7 and TRBJ2-1, with 7 positions matching TRBD2. Germline loops: CDR1 SSHAT, CDR2 FNYEAQ (reference sequence). This CDR3 comprises 17 residues. CDR3 nucleotide sequence: TGTGCTAGCAGCTTAGCGTATAAGCGGGGTTACACCCGTGAGCAGTTCTTC. Translated: CASSLAYKRGYTREQFF. The variable domain in full, with the rest retrieved from reference TRBV7-7 and TRBJ2-1, is GAGVSQSPRYKVTKRGQDVTLRCDPISSHATLYWYQQALGQGPEFLTYFNYEAQPDKSGLPSDRFSAERPEGSISTLTIQRTEQRDSAMYRCASSLAYKRGYTREQFFGPGTRLTVL.

The CDR3 nucleotides read TGTGCCAGCAGCACAATGGGACAGGGGGACCGCAATCAGCCCCAGCATTTT. Encoded protein: CASSTMGQGDRNQPQHF. The rearrangement joins TRBV7-8 to TRBJ1-5; 11 bases fit TRBD1. CDR3 size: 17 residues. In germline, CDR1 is SGHVS, CDR2 FQNEAQ. Trimming at V came to 5 bases and at J to 2 bases, leaving 8 bases not matched to a gene. The whole variable domain, filled in from reference TRBV7-8 and TRBJ1-5, reads GAGVSQSPRYKVAKRGQDVALRCDPISGHVSLFWYQQALGQGPEFLTYFQNEAQLDKSGLPSDRFFAERPEGSVSTLKIQRTQQEDSAVYLCASSTMGQGDRNQPQHFGDGTRLSIL.

As regards this clonotype: A clone one base away is much larger, so this may be a read error. The chain uses TRBV5-4 and TRBJ2-4; D is unresolved. Trimming took 0 bases from V and 13 from J, leaving 20 bases between them. Germline V gene sequence: CDR1 SGHNT, CDR2 YYREEE (reference sequence). The CDR3 has 15 residues. CDR3 loop: CASSLAFQVYNEQYF. Written as DNA, the CDR3 is TGTGCCAGCAGCTTGGCCTTTCAGGTTTACAATGAGCAGTACTTC.

With respect to this clonotype: A much bigger clone sits one base away, suggesting this may be a read error. The chain links TRBV29-1 to TRBJ1-2; no definite D call. Trimming stripped 2 bases from V and 8 bases from J, with 18 bases between. The V gene's germline CDR1 is SQVTM and CDR2 ANQGSEA. This CDR3 region has 14 residues. The CDR3 nucleotides read TGCAGCGTTGAACGGGCCAGTACCTACTCCGGCTACACCTTC. Translated, it gives CSVERASTYSGYTF. The whole variable domain, remainder taken from reference TRBV29-1 and TRBJ1-2, is SAVISQKPSRDICQRGTSLTIQCQVDSQVTMMFWYRQQPGQSLTLIATANQGSEATYESGFVIDKFPISRPNLTFSTLTVSNMSPEDSSIYLCSVERASTYSGYTFGSGTRLTVV.

The chain has TRBV2 and TRBJ1-5; D remains unclear. With 6 bases removed from V and 3 bases from J, the gap between germline ends came to 12 bases. This CDR3 spans 14 amino acids. In germline, CDR1 is SNHLY, CDR2 FYNNEI. The CDR3 region has the DNA TGTGCCAGCAGGGATACTGGATCCAATCAGCCCCAGCATTTT. Protein: CASRDTGSNQPQHF.

In this sample, this clonotype turned up many times. The rearrangement uses TRBV6-2 or TRBV6-3 and TRBJ2-7; possibly TRBD1 for D (5 bases). The germline gives CDR1 MNHEY, CDR2 SVGEGT. V was clipped by 0 bases and J by 1 base, with 10 bases between them. This CDR3 is built from 15 residues. The CDR3 DNA reads as TGTGCCAGCAGTTACTCAGGGGAAGGATCCTACGAGCAGTACTTC. Protein product: CASSYSGEGSYEQYF.

This clonotype turned up a few times. J is TRBJ1-4 and V is TRBV2, with D tentatively TRBD1 (5 bases). The CDR3 is 12 amino acids. V lost 7 bases and J 8 bases, leaving 11 bases between the germline ends. The V gene's germline CDR1 is SNHLY and CDR2 FYNNEI. CDR3 nucleotides: TGTGCCAGCACAGGGAGGAACGAAAAACTGTTTTTT. Translated: CASTGRNEKLFF.

In its sample, this clonotype was seen a few times. The chain couples TRBV14 to TRBJ1-1; D is unresolved. Trimming shortened V by 3 bases and J by 2 bases, and 7 bases separated the two germline ends. Germline CDR1 reads SGHDN; CDR2 reads FVKESK. The CDR3 runs 13 residues. The CDR3 DNA reads TGTGCCAGCAGCCATATTACCAACACTGAAGCTTTCTTT. This encodes CASSHITNTEAFF.

This clonotype was detected a few times. This rearrangement joins TRBV12-3 or TRBV12-4 to TRBJ1-5, with D tentatively TRBD1 (6 bases). Trimming pared 2 bases from V and 2 bases from J, leaving 10 bases between. The CDR3 has 15 residues. The CDR3 sequence is CASSLRQEGNQPQHF. CDR3 nucleotide sequence: TGTGCCAGCAGTTTAAGACAGGAGGGCAATCAGCCCCAGCATTTT.

The genes are TRBV20-1 and TRBJ2-7, with TRBD1 matching over 7 bases. The CDR3 spans 15 residues. Germline V lookup: CDR1 DFQATT, CDR2 SNEGSKA (reference sequence). CDR3 DNA: TGTAGTGCTAGAAGGGGATGGGACAGAAGTTACGAGCAGTACGTC. This gives the protein CSARRGWDRSYEQYV.

This chain connects TRBV20-1 to TRBJ1-5; 8 positions match TRBD1. The trim removed 6 bases at V and 7 bases at J, leaving 8 bases unmatched. Germline V gene sequence: CDR1 DFQATT, CDR2 SNEGSKA (reference sequence). The CDR3 covers 13 residues. This CDR3 is CSASPGGLQPQHF. The CDR3 DNA follows: TGCAGTGCGTCCCCAGGGGGCTTGCAGCCCCAGCATTTT.

On this clonotype itself: The junction shows a germline mismatch at one end, possibly a read error. The chain is built from TRBV12-3 or TRBV12-4 and TRBJ2-2; perhaps TRBD1 as D (5 bases). The CDR3 totals 12 residues. The CDR3 reads CDSNDRHEELFF. The CDR3, as DNA: TGTGACAGCAACGACAGACACGAGGAGCTGTTTTTT.

This clonotype has more than one count but fewer than ten. Here the CDR3 DNA reads TGCGCCAGCAGCCCGAGAGGACAGGGGCCGACATCTGGGGCCAACGTCCTGACTTTC. Its protein is CASSPRGQGPTSGANVLTF. The V call is TRBV5-1, the J call TRBJ2-6; TRBD1 matches 9 bases. The CDR3 has 19 residues. Germline values: CDR1 SGHRS, CDR2 YFSETQ. V lost 4 bases, J lost 1 base, and 12 bases stayed unmatched.

This clonotype occurred a few times. The chain links TRBV18 to TRBJ2-6; D call uncertain. The V gene's germline CDR1 is KGHSH and CDR2 LQKENI. V was cut by 1 base and J by 0 bases, with 10 bases left in between. This CDR3 has 17 residues. CDR3 region: CASSPQVPSSGANVLTF. DNA for the CDR3: TGTGCCAGCTCACCACAGGTACCGAGCTCTGGGGCCAACGTCCTGACTTTC.

The chain has TRBV3-1 and TRBJ2-1; 9 nucleotides line up with TRBD2. V gave up 5 bases and J gave up 8 bases; unmatched junction bases: 13. The CDR3 consists of 16 residues. CDR1 and CDR2 (germline): LGHDT, YNNKEL (reference sequence). In nucleotides, the CDR3 is TGTGCCAGCAGCTATTTGACGGGACTAGCATCGGATGAGCAGTTCTTC. Translation: CASSYLTGLASDEQFF.

The V call is TRBV6-5, the J call TRBJ1-2; the D gene is possibly TRBD1 (6 bases). The CDR3 length is 13 residues. Germline V gives CDR1 MNHEY, CDR2 SVGAGI. The V end lost 6 bases, the J end lost 2 bases, and 10 bases lay between the germline ends. CDR3 sequence (DNA): TGTGCCAGCAGGTCCGGGACAAACTATGGCTACACCTTC. It yields the protein CASRSGTNYGYTF.

Only one count was recorded for this clonotype. The chain combines TRBV7-2 with TRBJ2-7; 7 nucleotides agree with TRBD1. Trimming removed 4 bases from V and 2 bases from J; junction bases left unmatched: 5. The CDR3 is 14 residues long. Germline CDR1 reads SGHTA; CDR2 reads FQGNSA. In DNA form, the CDR3 reads TGTGCCAGCAGCTCCATGACAGGGCCCTACGAGCAGTACTTC. Translation gives CASSSMTGPYEQYF.

This clonotype was counted between two and nine times. The chain couples TRBV10-3 to TRBJ2-5; 12 nucleotides agree with TRBD1. Trimming removed 2 bases from V and 11 bases from J; junction bases left unmatched: 12. The CDR3 is 16 residues long. Germline CDR1 ENHRY, CDR2 SYGVKD. The CDR3 protein is CAISEGTGGTPDEQYF. In DNA, the CDR3 is TGTGCCATCAGTGAGGGGACAGGGGGCACCCCCGATGAGCAGTACTTC.

About this clonotype: The conserved final phenylalanine or tryptophan is absent from the CDR3, which likely points to a read error. V usage is TRBV20-1 and J usage is TRBJ1-1; D possibly corresponds to TRBD1 (6 bases). The CDR3 is 17 amino acids. Germline CDR1 DFQATT, CDR2 SNEGSKA (reference sequence). The ends were cut back, 6 bases at V and 1 base at J, with 24 bases in the middle. CDR3: CSAPRGEVRGWNTEAFL. CDR3 coding DNA: TGCAGTGCCCCCAGGGGAGAGGTCCGGGGTTGGAACACTGAAGCTTTCTTA.

This clonotype came up many times. This chain uses TRBV9 with TRBJ2-7; D possibly corresponds to TRBD1 (6 bases). V was shortened by 4 bases and J by 7 bases, with 21 bases between the two germline ends. CDR3 length equals 15 residues. The germline V gene encodes CDR1 SGDLS and CDR2 YYNGEE. CDR3 sequence reads: CASSPTPGASREQYF. DNA of the CDR3: TGTGCCAGCAGCCCAACCCCAGGGGCTAGTAGGGAGCAGTACTTC.

The chain joins TRBV20-1 to TRBJ2-7; TRBD1 might be the D (6 bases). CDR3 size: 13 residues. Trimming shortened V by 5 bases and J by 0 bases, and 11 bases separated the two germline ends. Germline V lookup: CDR1 DFQATT, CDR2 SNEGSKA (reference sequence). CDR3: CSARDTASYEQYF. The CDR3 DNA reads TGCAGTGCTCGGGACACGGCCTCCTACGAGCAGTACTTC.

The rearrangement uses TRBV4-1 and TRBJ2-3, with 10 nucleotides matching TRBD1. This CDR3 is built from 16 residues. Unmatched junction bases numbered 4, after V lost 2 bases and J lost 2 bases. CDR1 and CDR2 from the germline V gene are MGHRA and YSYEKL. The CDR3 loop reads CASSQRQGAITDTQYF. The CDR3 DNA reads TGCGCCAGCAGCCAACGACAGGGGGCCATCACAGATACGCAGTATTTT.

The genes are TRBV5-5 and TRBJ1-1; D gene uncertain. CDR1 is SGHKS, CDR2 YYEKEE, per germline (reference sequence). This CDR3 has 15 residues. The V gene lost 0 bases and the J gene lost 7 bases, with 16 bases spanning the gap. CDR3 DNA sequence: TGTGCCAGCAGCTTGGATCCGTATGATGGTGGTGAAGCTTTCTTT. The encoded protein is CASSLDPYDGGEAFF.

The gene calls are TRBV6-4 and TRBJ2-1; 10 bases are a match to TRBD2. The CDR3 has 15 residues. Germline trimming cut 2 bases from V and 7 bases from J; bases unmatched to any gene: 5. In germline, CDR1 is MRHNA, CDR2 SNTAGT. CDR3 sequence reads: CASSDPAGGQNEQFF. In DNA, the CDR3 is TGTGCCAGCAGTGACCCAGCGGGGGGGCAGAATGAGCAGTTCTTC.

This rearrangement joins TRBV7-9 to TRBJ2-2; no clear D. The germline V gene has CDR1 SEHNR and CDR2 FQNEAQ (reference sequence). This CDR3 spans 14 amino acids. Trimming cost V 6 bases and J 1 base, with 9 bases left between them. The CDR3 protein is CASRNSRNTGELFF. The CDR3 DNA sequence: TGTGCCAGCAGGAATTCCAGGAACACCGGGGAGCTGTTTTTT.

In its sample, this clonotype was seen a few times. The chain employs TRBV20-1 and TRBJ1-2; TRBD1 is a possible D gene (5 bases). Trimming shortened V by 0 bases and J by 8 bases, and 16 bases separated the two germline ends. The CDR3 runs to 14 residues. CDR1 DFQATT and CDR2 SNEGSKA come from the germline V gene (reference sequence). The CDR3 DNA reads as TGCAGTGCTAGAGATCTCAGGGAGATTATGGGCTACACCTTC. Translated, it gives CSARDLREIMGYTF.

This clonotype turned up a few times. This chain links TRBV15 with TRBJ1-2, with no clear D. Trimming stripped 0 bases from V and 4 bases from J, with 12 bases between. CDR1 is LNHNV and CDR2 is YYDKDF in the germline V gene (reference sequence). The CDR3 is 15 amino acids. For the CDR3, the DNA is TGTGCCACCAGCAGAGATCGGGTCAGCACCTATGGCTACACCTTC. Residues: CATSRDRVSTYGYTF.

On this clonotype: A much larger clone differs by one base, so this may be a read error. The J gene is TRBJ2-3, the V gene TRBV10-3, with D uncertain. Germline V gene lookup returns CDR1 ENHRY and CDR2 SYGVKD. The CDR3 is 15 amino acids. The CDR3 nucleotides read TGTGCCATCAGTAAGTCTTGGGGATCCACAGATACGCAGTATTTT. It translates to CAISKSWGSTDTQYF.

Worth noting for this clonotype: This sequence may be a read error, since a much larger clone differs from it by one base. The V call is TRBV7-9, the J call TRBJ2-1; D may be TRBD1 (5 bases). The J call may be mistaken, given a closer DNA end match to TRBJ2-7. The CDR3 runs to 13 residues. From germline, CDR1 is SEHNR and CDR2 FQNEAQ (reference sequence). CDR3 loop: CASSLYRYNEQYF. The CDR3 DNA is TGTGCCAGCAGCTTATACAGGTACAATGAGCAGTACTTC.

This clonotype was detected only a few times. This chain connects TRBV7-8 to TRBJ1-5; D call uncertain. The CDR3 has 15 residues. V shed 0 bases and J shed 3 bases, with 9 bases lying between them. Germline CDR1 reads SGHVS; CDR2 reads FQNEAQ. CDR3 loop: CASSLASGPNQPQHF. CDR3 nucleotides: TGTGCCAGCAGCTTAGCTTCCGGGCCCAATCAGCCCCAGCATTTT.